This T cell receptor beta chain is from a study of cytomegalovirus exposure and HLA in healthy donors. Study observations and caveats: Analyzed later, association rates of TCRs varied across HLA loci, with DRB1 most and HLA-C fewest.

The CDR3 runs to 10 residues. Germline-derived CDR1 and CDR2 are DFQATT and SNEGSKA (reference sequence). PCR amplification relied on 60 Vbeta primers (plus 13 Jbeta primers). Assay: immunoSEQ multiplex PCR; the TCRdb copy retains only in-frame clones and omits some. The table includes some 190,000 clones, about 77% detected once. For this clone: Its antigen is undetermined. The junction does not match germline at one end; this may be a read error.

Material: PBMCs. This receptor was taken from a woman aged 25-40 years in good health and CMV-seropositive. This sequence joins TRBV20-1 and TRBJ2-3; D not resolved. For the CDR3, the DNA is TGCAGTGCCAGAGCTCATACGCAGTATTTT. Protein product: CSARAHTQYF.